One and the same sample provided the 12 T cell receptor beta chains below, sequenced in a study of response to subunit inactivated influenza vaccine. TCRdb reprocessed the RT-PCR reads via MiXCR and lists one record per CDR3 protein. The sample includes over 300,000 distinct CDR3 sequences, just over 20% of them seen just once. The sequencing here drew on PBMCs from blood, taken 21 months after vaccination. The source of these receptors is a man in his fifties or sixties who received an inactivated influenza vaccine.

As regards this clonotype: Mismatch with germline at one junction end may stem from a read error. CDR3 protein: CTSSSDRDSGLLRKKLFF. The CDR3 DNA follows: TGTACCAGCAGTTCAGACAGGGACTCGGGCCTCCTTAGGAAAAAACTGTTTTTT. V is TRBV3-1 and J is TRBJ1-4, with TRBD1 matching over 7 bases. The CDR3 covers 18 residues. From germline, CDR1 is LGHDT and CDR2 YNNKEL (reference sequence).

The sample holds one count of this clonotype. The rearrangement uses TRBV29-1 and TRBJ2-1, with 9 bases matching TRBD2. The J segment lost 6 bases and the V segment lost 7 bases, leaving 10 bases of the junction unmatched. Germline V gene lookup returns CDR1 SQVTM and CDR2 ANQGSEA. The CDR3 covers 14 residues. The CDR3, as DNA: TGCAGCGCCAGGTATAGCGGGGGACTCAATGAGCAGTTCTTC. This codes for CSARYSGGLNEQFF.

This clonotype was picked up a small number of times. The chain employs TRBV2 and TRBJ1-5; D is perhaps TRBD1 (5 bases). The germline V and J ends were trimmed by 2 bases and 0 bases, with 8 bases remaining between them. The CDR3 contains 15 residues. Germline V gives CDR1 SNHLY, CDR2 FYNNEI. The CDR3 DNA reads as TGTGCCAGCAGTGAATCAGGGAATAGCAATCAGCCCCAGCATTTT. It yields the protein CASSESGNSNQPQHF.

The chain links TRBV28 to TRBJ1-6; unclear D gene. The CDR3 consists of 15 residues. V was clipped by 7 bases and J by 0 bases, with 10 bases between them. Germline V gives CDR1 MDHEN, CDR2 SYDVKM. The CDR3 bases are TGTGCCAGCACTGTTGGGAGCTCCTATAATTCACCCCTCCACTTT. It specifies CASTVGSSYNSPLHF. The variable domain in full, completed from reference TRBV28 and TRBJ1-6, reads DVKVTQSSRYLVKRTGEKVFLECVQDMDHENMFWYRQDPGLGLRLIYFSYDVKMKEKGDIPEGYSVSREKKERFSLILESASTNQTSMYLCASTVGSSYNSPLHFGNGTRLTVT.

V and J are TRBV12-3 or TRBV12-4 and TRBJ2-7; D remains ambiguous. This CDR3 is built from 14 residues. With 3 bases removed from V and 6 bases from J, the gap between germline ends came to 15 bases. This CDR3 reads CASSFRSRALEQYF. CDR3 bases: TGTGCCAGCAGTTTCCGTAGTCGGGCCCTCGAGCAGTACTTC.

The gene calls are TRBV18 and TRBJ2-5; D perhaps matches TRBD2 (6 bases). Trimming left V 8 bases short and J 0 bases short, with 16 bases between. Looked up from germline, CDR1 is KGHSH and CDR2 is LQKENI. The CDR3 loop spans 15 amino acids. The CDR3 nucleotides are TGTGCCAGCCTGCGGGACGGAGGATACCAAGAGACCCAGTACTTC. This sequence encodes CASLRDGGYQETQYF.

This clonotype showed up just a few times. This rearrangement joins TRBV5-1 to TRBJ2-2; D might be TRBD1 or TRBD2, each matching 6 bases. The CDR3 totals 14 residues. The ends were cut back, 5 bases at V and 0 bases at J, with 8 bases in the middle. In germline, CDR1 is SGHRS, CDR2 YFSETQ. The CDR3 loop is CASRRDTNTGELFF. As DNA, the CDR3 is TGCGCCAGCAGGCGGGACACGAACACCGGGGAGCTGTTTTTT.

This clonotype was picked up a small number of times. The V and J genes are TRBV5-6 and TRBJ1-6, with a possible D match to TRBD1 (5 bases). CDR1 and CDR2 from the germline V gene are SGHDT and YYEEEE. V was pared by 1 base and J by 7 bases, with 9 bases between. The CDR3 spans 14 residues. The CDR3 protein is CASSLMRGNSPLHF. The CDR3 region has the DNA TGTGCCAGCAGCTTGATGCGGGGGAATTCACCCCTCCACTTT.

The chain is built from TRBV9 and TRBJ1-4; D remains ambiguous. V dropped 4 bases and J dropped 4 bases, with 17 bases sitting between them. Per the germline V gene, CDR1 is SGDLS and CDR2 is YYNGEE. CDR3 length: 16 amino acids. CDR3 DNA sequence: TGTGCCAGCAGCCAGACGAGGGATACGTTTAATGAAAAACTGTTTTTT. This gives the protein CASSQTRDTFNEKLFF.

DNA of the CDR3: TGTGCCAGCAGTTACCGGGGACAGGGCTATGGCTACACCTTC. Its translation is CASSYRGQGYGYTF. The genes are TRBV6-5 and TRBJ1-2; 9 nucleotides agree with TRBD1. CDR3 size: 14 residues. V was clipped by 2 bases and J by 4 bases; unmatched bases: 2. CDR1 is MNHEY, CDR2 SVGAGI, per germline.

The table lists this clonotype with a few counts. The chain couples TRBV18 to TRBJ2-4, with D possibly being TRBD2 (5 bases). This CDR3 has 15 amino acids. Between the trimmed V and J ends, which lost 4 bases and 3 bases, there was a span of 13 bases. Germline loops: CDR1 KGHSH, CDR2 LQKENI. This chain's CDR3 is CASSRALRDKNIQYF. As DNA, the CDR3 is TGTGCCAGCTCACGGGCCTTACGGGACAAAAACATTCAGTACTTC.

The chain has TRBV7-9 and TRBJ2-7, with D uncertain. V was trimmed by 3 bases and J by 5 bases, leaving 11 bases between them. Per germline, CDR1 SEHNR and CDR2 FQNEAQ (reference sequence). The CDR3 spans 13 residues. The CDR3 sequence is CASSLRHENEQYF. DNA of the CDR3: TGTGCCAGCAGCTTGCGTCATGAAAACGAGCAGTACTTC.